This T cell receptor beta chain was documented in a study of blood T cell repertoires in COVID-19. For the study at large: T cells, B-cell-depleted T cells, or PBMCs provided the cDNA or gDNA that served as material.

Per the germline V gene, CDR1 is MRHNA and CDR2 is SNTAGT. The CDR3 has 12 residues. V was pared by 6 bases and J by 9 bases, with 2 bases of the junction left unmatched. Original analysis: Reference gene primer amplification in the assay estimated nucleated cell counts. TCRdb's copy holds only in-frame clones and misses some; the assay was immunoSEQ multiplex PCR. V and J calls and clone size are copied from that table; D and trimming were computed from the DNA. The sample lists roughly 80,000 clones, over 70% occurring once. Sequenced input: peripheral blood. This TCR was recovered from a man aged 50 or older with active COVID-19. The J gene is TRBJ2-3, the V gene TRBV6-4; TRBD2 matches at 11 bases. The CDR3 DNA reads TGTGCCAGCAGGGCTAGCGGGGGGACGCAGTATTTT. This encodes CASRASGGTQYF.